This TCR beta chain derives from a study of TIL therapy for anti-PD-1-resistant metastatic lung cancer. Turning to the study itself: Tumors were harvested before any PD-1/PD-L1 blockade. Median tumor mutation burden was around 1.6 mutations per megabase.

Time point described: pre-treatment sample, taken before nivolumab and TIL therapy. The CDR3 has 16 residues. J gave up 0 bases and V 3 bases, and 6 bases lay outside the gene matches. CDR1 is SGHNT and CDR2 is YYREEE in the germline V gene (reference sequence). The immunoSEQ assay was v3. Only in-frame clones appear in the TCRdb table, and some are missing; sequencing was by immunoSEQ multiplex PCR. The sample has about 59,000 clones, around 70% seen once; the top ten hold 1.5% to 2%. This clonotype was obtained from a person aged 25-85 years with non-small cell lung cancer. The sample in question was blood, obtained at baseline. J is TRBJ1-3 and V is TRBV5-4; 7 nucleotides match TRBD1. CDR3 protein: CASSYGGQFSGNTIYF. The DNA for the CDR3 is TGTGCCAGCAGCTACGGGGGACAGTTCTCTGGAAACACCATATATTTT.